The rows below give T cell receptor beta chains drawn from one sample of a study of blood T cell repertoires in COVID-19. Using immunoSEQ multiplex PCR, the repertoire was profiled, and TCRdb retains in-frame clones only, with some absent. Here the sample spans around 180,000 clones, around 85% being singletons. The sequencing sample was made of peripheral blood. These TCRs come from a person between 65 and 79 years old with COVID-19, enrolled during active disease. The CDR3 runs from the conserved cysteine through the conserved F or W. Each record gives: V gene, J gene, CDR3 protein.

v_gene: TRBV27
j_gene: TRBJ1-5
CDR3aa: CASSLDSNLQHF

v_gene: TRBV7-2
j_gene: TRBJ2-7
CDR3aa: CASSLVRGDEQYF

v_gene: TRBV19
j_gene: TRBJ1-6
CDR3aa: CASGRQGLGSPLHF

v_gene: TRBV28
j_gene: TRBJ1-5
CDR3aa: CASSLPTQPLSGQPQHF

v_gene: TRBV7-8
j_gene: TRBJ2-1
CDR3aa: CASSLRLAGSYNEQFF

v_gene: TRBV27
j_gene: TRBJ1-6
CDR3aa: CASSLLANNSPLHF

v_gene: TRBV3-1/TRBV3-2
j_gene: TRBJ1-4
CDR3aa: CASKQGAVNEKLFF

v_gene: TRBV5-6
j_gene: TRBJ1-2
CDR3aa: CASMNYSNYGYTF

v_gene: TRBV6-5
j_gene: TRBJ1-5
CDR3aa: CASRTQRNQPQHF

v_gene: TRBV6-5
j_gene: TRBJ2-1
CDR3aa: CASSSVTGGDYNEQFF

v_gene: TRBV11-2
j_gene: TRBJ2-2
CDR3aa: CASMTSGVPNTGELFF

v_gene: TRBV6-5
j_gene: TRBJ1-6
CDR3aa: CASSSTRAGNSPLHF

v_gene: TRBV7-2
j_gene: TRBJ2-2
CDR3aa: CASSLGPLAGRPGELFF

v_gene: TRBV5-1
j_gene: TRBJ1-3
CDR3aa: CASSSRRQGASGNTIYF

v_gene: TRBV28
j_gene: TRBJ2-7
CDR3aa: CASISGIWAGSYEQYF

v_gene: TRBV11-2
j_gene: TRBJ1-5
CDR3aa: CASSLGGGQPQHF

v_gene: TRBV14
j_gene: TRBJ2-5
CDR3aa: CASSQVQGYGTETQYF